The 15 T cell receptor beta chains listed next were all sequenced from one sample in a study of Ad26.COV2.S vaccination and SARS-CoV-2 variants. Measured with immunoSEQ multiplex PCR; TCRdb has only the in-frame clones, and not every one. Altogether about 350,000 clones are present, 88% being singletons, with the ten largest covering roughly 6%. Treatment in this sample: around 19 received Ad26.COV2.S at low or high dose, single or two shots; roughly five received placebo; per-sample allocation not given. All samples were drawn on day 63, counting from the first vaccine or placebo injection. The sample here was peripheral blood, taken in a trial of Ad26.COV2.S vaccine versus placebo. The receptors here all came from a person between 18 and 65 years old who received the Ad26.COV2.S COVID-19 vaccine or a placebo.

The chain has TRBV11-3 and TRBJ2-2; D is unclear. The ends were cut back, 7 bases at V and 0 bases at J, with 9 bases in the middle. The germline V gene has CDR1 SGHNT and CDR2 YENEEA. The CDR3 totals 14 residues. The CDR3: CASTVGANTGELFF. The CDR3, as DNA: TGTGCCAGCACGGTCGGCGCGAACACCGGGGAGCTGTTTTTT.

The CDR3: CAWRVTGKSPEAFF. In DNA, the CDR3 is TGTGCCTGGAGGGTGACAGGGAAAAGTCCTGAAGCTTTCTTT. J is TRBJ1-1 and V is TRBV30; TRBD1 matches 7 bases. Germline assignment: CDR1 GTSNPN and CDR2 SVGIG (reference sequence). Trimming removed 3 bases from V and 6 bases from J; junction bases left unmatched: 10. The CDR3 consists of 14 residues.

The rearrangement links TRBV27 to TRBJ2-2; D gene uncertain. The CDR3 is 12 residues long. The V gene's germline CDR1 is MNHEY and CDR2 SMNVEV (reference sequence). V lost 4 bases and J 4 bases, leaving 4 bases between the germline ends. CDR3: CASSSVTGELFF. In DNA, the CDR3 is TGTGCCAGCAGTTCAGTCACCGGGGAGCTGTTTTTT.

The rearrangement uses TRBV4-3 and TRBJ1-6; D call uncertain. The length of the CDR3 is 13 residues. The V end was cut by 3 bases, the J end by 7 bases, with 7 bases between. Germline CDR1 and CDR2: LGHNA and YSLEER. This chain's CDR3 is CASSQARNSPLHF. CDR3 bases: TGCGCCAGCAGCCAGGCACGAAATTCACCCCTCCACTTT.

This rearrangement joins TRBV11-3 to TRBJ1-6, with D tentatively TRBD1 (5 bases). V was pared by 5 bases and J by 6 bases, with 11 bases between. Germline V CDR1 and CDR2: SGHNT, YENEEA. This CDR3 region has 14 residues. In nucleotides, the CDR3 is TGTGCCAGCAGCGAGGACGGGGCTAATTCACCCCTCCACTTT. Amino acids: CASSEDGANSPLHF. Full variable domain (missing parts from reference TRBV11-3 and TRBJ1-6): EAGVVQSPRYKIIEKKQPVAFWCNPISGHNTLYWYLQNLGQGPELLIRYENEEAVDDSQLPKDRFSAERLKGVDSTLKIQPAELGDSAVYLCASSEDGANSPLHFGNGTRLTVT.

V is TRBV7-9 and J is TRBJ1-5; 9 bases align to TRBD1. Germline loops: CDR1 SEHNR, CDR2 FQNEAQ (reference sequence). This CDR3 contains 15 residues. The ends lost 5 bases at V and 2 bases at J; junction bases unmatched: 4. Here the CDR3 reads CASSLDRGGNQPQHF. CDR3 nucleotide sequence: TGTGCCAGCAGCCTGGACAGGGGTGGCAATCAGCCCCAGCATTTT.

V is TRBV27 and J is TRBJ2-2; D is tentatively TRBD1 or TRBD2 (6 bases each). With 1 base removed from V and 7 bases from J, the gap between germline ends came to 16 bases. The germline gives CDR1 MNHEY, CDR2 SMNVEV (reference sequence). This CDR3 region has 16 residues. The CDR3 protein is CASSLYARGGNGELFF. The DNA of the CDR3 is TGTGCCAGCAGTTTATATGCCAGGGGAGGTAACGGGGAGCTGTTTTTT.

This clone was observed a handful of times. The chain is built from TRBV3-1 (or the pseudogene TRBV3-2) and TRBJ1-1, with 7 bases matching TRBD1. This CDR3 is built from 14 residues. CDR1 and CDR2 from the germline V gene are LGHDT and YNNKEL (reference sequence). Losses at the gene ends were 3 bases for V and 4 bases for J; bases not matched to a gene: 5. CDR3 DNA sequence: TGTGCCAGCAGCCAGGCAGGGGGAACCACTGAAGCTTTCTTT. Amino acid sequence: CASSQAGGTTEAFF.

The rearrangement uses TRBV30 and TRBJ2-3; 9 nucleotides align to TRBD1. The CDR3 has 14 residues. V was pared by 2 bases and J by 3 bases, with 3 bases of the junction left unmatched. Germline V gene sequence: CDR1 GTSNPN, CDR2 SVGIG (reference sequence). The CDR3 region is CAWSPGQGTDTQYF. Written as DNA, the CDR3 is TGTGCCTGGAGTCCCGGACAGGGGACAGATACGCAGTATTTT.

The CDR3 nucleotides are TGTGCCAGCAGACATGGGACTGAAGCTTTCTTT. Amino acids: CASRHGTEAFF. The V call is TRBV28, the J call TRBJ1-1; the D is unclear. V was pared by 6 bases and J by 5 bases, with 7 bases between. The CDR3 is 11 amino acids. Germline V gene lookup returns CDR1 MDHEN and CDR2 SYDVKM.

J is TRBJ2-7 and V is TRBV5-4; D may be TRBD1 (6 bases). Trimming shortened V by 4 bases and J by 0 bases, and 17 bases separated the two germline ends. The CDR3 extends over 16 amino acids. The V gene's germline CDR1 is SGHNT and CDR2 YYREEE (reference sequence). CDR3 DNA sequence: TGTGCCAGCAGCCCCACCGGCCGGGACAACTCCTACGAGCAGTACTTC. This translates into CASSPTGRDNSYEQYF.

The V call is TRBV5-1, the J call TRBJ1-6; the D gene is possibly TRBD1 (6 bases). The length of the CDR3 is 16 residues. Germline CDR1 reads SGHRS; CDR2 reads YFSETQ. The ends were cut back, 4 bases at V and 5 bases at J, with 16 bases in the middle. CDR3 nucleotides: TGCGCCAGCAGCCGGGACACGGGGGGCAATAATTCACCCCTCCACTTT. This sequence encodes CASSRDTGGNNSPLHF. The full variable domain, its missing parts supplied by reference TRBV5-1 and TRBJ1-6, is KAGVTQTPRYLIKTRGQQVTLSCSPISGHRSVSWYQQTPGQGLQFLFEYFSETQRNKGNFPGRFSGRQFSNSRSEMNVSTLELGDSALYLCASSRDTGGNNSPLHFGNGTRLTVT.

The J gene is TRBJ1-2, the V gene TRBV12-3 or TRBV12-4; the D is unclear. With 6 bases removed from V and 6 bases from J, the gap between germline ends came to 11 bases. The CDR3 consists of 12 residues. CDR3: CASRPIRHGYTF. The CDR3 nucleotides are TGTGCCAGCAGGCCGATCCGCCATGGCTACACCTTC.

This clone is a singleton in its sample. The chain links TRBV7-9 to TRBJ2-2; tentatively, D is TRBD2 (6 bases). The CDR3 runs 16 residues. Between the trimmed V and J ends, which lost 5 bases and 6 bases, there was a span of 19 bases. Germline CDR1 SEHNR, CDR2 FQNEAQ (reference sequence). CDR3 in amino acids: CASSRVRGFTAGELFF. DNA of the CDR3: TGTGCCAGCAGCCGAGTTCGGGGGTTCACGGCCGGGGAGCTGTTTTTT.

This clone is a singleton in its sample. This chain links TRBV10-2 with TRBJ1-4; D may be TRBD1 (6 bases). The germline V gene encodes CDR1 WSHSY and CDR2 SAAADI. V lost 3 bases and J lost 4, with 12 bases in between. The CDR3 sequence is 15 residues long. This chain's CDR3 is CASSEGQSFNEKLFF. The CDR3 nucleotides read TGCGCCAGCAGTGAAGGACAGAGCTTTAATGAAAAACTGTTTTTT.